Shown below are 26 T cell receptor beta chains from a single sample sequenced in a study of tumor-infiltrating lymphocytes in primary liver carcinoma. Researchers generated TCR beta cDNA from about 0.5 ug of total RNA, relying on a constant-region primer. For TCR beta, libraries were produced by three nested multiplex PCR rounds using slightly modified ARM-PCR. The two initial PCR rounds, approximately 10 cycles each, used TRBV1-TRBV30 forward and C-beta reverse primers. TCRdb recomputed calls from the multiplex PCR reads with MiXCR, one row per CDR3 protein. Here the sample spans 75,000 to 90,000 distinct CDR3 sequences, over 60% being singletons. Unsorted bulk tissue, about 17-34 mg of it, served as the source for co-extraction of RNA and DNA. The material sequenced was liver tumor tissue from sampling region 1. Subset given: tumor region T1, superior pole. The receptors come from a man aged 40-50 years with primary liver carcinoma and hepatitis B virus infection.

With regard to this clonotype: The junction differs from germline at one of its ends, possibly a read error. The CDR3 sequence: CCVSAAGGPRDTQYF. In nucleotides, the CDR3 is TGCTGCGTCAGCGCAGCGGGAGGGCCGAGAGATACGCAGTATTTT. The rearrangement uses TRBV29-1 and TRBJ2-3, with 10 bases matching TRBD2. The CDR3 length is 15 residues. Germline CDR1 and CDR2: SQVTM and ANQGSEA.

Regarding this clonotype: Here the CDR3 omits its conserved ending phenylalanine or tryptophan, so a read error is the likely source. CDR3 sequence (DNA): TGCAGCGTTGGTGTGGGGGACACTGAAGCTTTCATT. Amino acid sequence: CSVGVGDTEAFI. The rearrangement uses TRBV29-1 and TRBJ1-1; possibly TRBD1 for D (5 bases). The germline V and J ends were trimmed by 4 bases and 3 bases, with 9 bases remaining between them. Germline loops: CDR1 SQVTM, CDR2 ANQGSEA. The CDR3 extends over 12 amino acids.

CDR3 residues: CARCLTDGAYEQYF. CDR3 DNA: TGTGCCAGGTGCTTAACCGATGGAGCCTACGAGCAGTACTTC. This chain uses TRBV11-2 with TRBJ2-7; no clear D. This CDR3 comprises 14 residues. The V gene lost 9 bases and the J gene lost 2 bases, with 17 bases spanning the gap. The V gene's germline CDR1 is SGHAT and CDR2 FQNNGV.

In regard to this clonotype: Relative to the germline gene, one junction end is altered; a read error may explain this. This chain's CDR3 is CTSGTRGFQTFF. CDR3 sequence (DNA): TGTACCAGCGGCACAAGGGGCTTCCAAACTTTCTTT. The chain joins TRBV7-9 to TRBJ1-1; possibly TRBD1 for D (5 bases). The germline V gene has CDR1 SEHNR and CDR2 FQNEAQ (reference sequence). CDR3 length: 12 amino acids.

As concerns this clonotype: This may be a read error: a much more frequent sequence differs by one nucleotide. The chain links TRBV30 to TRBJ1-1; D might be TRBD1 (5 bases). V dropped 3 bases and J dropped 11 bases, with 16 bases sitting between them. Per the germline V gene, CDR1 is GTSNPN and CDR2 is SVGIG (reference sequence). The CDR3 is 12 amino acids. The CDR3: CAWSLLDSDAFF. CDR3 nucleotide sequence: TGTGCCTGGAGCCTCCTCGACAGTGATGCTTTCTTT.

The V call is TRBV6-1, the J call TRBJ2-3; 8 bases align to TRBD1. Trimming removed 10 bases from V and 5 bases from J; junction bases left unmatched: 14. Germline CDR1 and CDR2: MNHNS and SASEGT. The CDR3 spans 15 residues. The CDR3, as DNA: TGTGCCATCAGAGACAGGGGCCGTAACAGAGATACGCAGTATTTT. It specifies CAIRDRGRNRDTQYF.

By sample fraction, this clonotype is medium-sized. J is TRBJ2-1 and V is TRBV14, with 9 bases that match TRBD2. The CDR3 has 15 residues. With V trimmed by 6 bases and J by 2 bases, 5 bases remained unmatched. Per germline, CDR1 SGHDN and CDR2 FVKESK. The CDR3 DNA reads TGTGCCAGCAGTGCCGTAGCGGGAGCCTACAATGAGCAGTTCTTC. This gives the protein CASSAVAGAYNEQFF.

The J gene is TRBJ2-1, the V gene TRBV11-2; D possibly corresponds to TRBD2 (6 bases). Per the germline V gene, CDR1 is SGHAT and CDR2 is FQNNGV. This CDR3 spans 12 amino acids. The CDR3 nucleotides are TGTGACGCGGGACGGCGATACAATGAGCAGTTCTTC. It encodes CDAGRRYNEQFF.

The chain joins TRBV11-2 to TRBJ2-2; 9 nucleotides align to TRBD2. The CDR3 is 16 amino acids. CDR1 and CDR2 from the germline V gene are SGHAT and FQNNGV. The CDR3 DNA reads TGTGTCATTAGCTTTGTGGCGCTAGCGGGAACCGGGGAGCTGTTTTTT. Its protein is CVISFVALAGTGELFF.

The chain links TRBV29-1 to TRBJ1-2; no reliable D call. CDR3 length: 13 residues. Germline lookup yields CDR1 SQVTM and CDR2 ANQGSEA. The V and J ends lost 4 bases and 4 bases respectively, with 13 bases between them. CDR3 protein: CSVADGKFYGYTF. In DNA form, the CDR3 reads TGCAGCGTTGCTGACGGCAAGTTCTATGGCTACACCTTC.

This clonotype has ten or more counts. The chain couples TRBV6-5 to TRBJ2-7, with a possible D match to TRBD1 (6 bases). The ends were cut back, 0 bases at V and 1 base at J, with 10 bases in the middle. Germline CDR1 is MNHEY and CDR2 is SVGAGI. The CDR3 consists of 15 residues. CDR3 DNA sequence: TGTGCCAGCAGTTACTCGTTAACAGGGTCCTACGAGCAGTACTTC. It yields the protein CASSYSLTGSYEQYF.

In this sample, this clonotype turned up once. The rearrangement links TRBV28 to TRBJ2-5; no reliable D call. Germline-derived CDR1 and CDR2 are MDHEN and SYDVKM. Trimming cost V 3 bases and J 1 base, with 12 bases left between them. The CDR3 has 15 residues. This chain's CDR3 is CASSLVVGSQETQYF. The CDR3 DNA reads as TGTGCCAGCAGTTTGGTCGTCGGCTCCCAAGAGACCCAGTACTTC.

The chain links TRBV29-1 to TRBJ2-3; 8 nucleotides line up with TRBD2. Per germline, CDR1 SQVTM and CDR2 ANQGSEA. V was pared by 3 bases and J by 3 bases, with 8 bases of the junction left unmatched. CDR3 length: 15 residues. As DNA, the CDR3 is TGCAGCGTTGAGAAAGCGGGAGTGAGGACAGATACGCAGTATTTT. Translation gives CSVEKAGVRTDTQYF.

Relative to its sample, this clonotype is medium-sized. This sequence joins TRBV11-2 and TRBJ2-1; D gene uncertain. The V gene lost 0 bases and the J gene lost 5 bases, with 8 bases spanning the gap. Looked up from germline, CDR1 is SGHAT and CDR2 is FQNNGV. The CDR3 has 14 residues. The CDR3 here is CASSLDPSHNEQFF. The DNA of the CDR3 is TGTGCCAGCAGCTTAGACCCGTCCCACAATGAGCAGTTCTTC. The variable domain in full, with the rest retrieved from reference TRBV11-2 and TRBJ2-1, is EAGVAQSPRYKIIEKRQSVAFWCNPISGHATLYWYQQILGQGPKLLIQFQNNGVVDDSQLPKDRFSAERLKGVDSTLKIQPAKLEDSAVYLCASSLDPSHNEQFFGPGTRLTVL.

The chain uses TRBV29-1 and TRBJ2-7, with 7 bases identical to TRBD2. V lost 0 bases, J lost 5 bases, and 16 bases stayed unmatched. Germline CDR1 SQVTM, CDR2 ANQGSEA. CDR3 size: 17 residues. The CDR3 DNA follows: TGCAGCGTTGAAGAGTATGCGGGAGCAGTAGTAAAGCACGAGCAGTACTTC. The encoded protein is CSVEEYAGAVVKHEQYF.

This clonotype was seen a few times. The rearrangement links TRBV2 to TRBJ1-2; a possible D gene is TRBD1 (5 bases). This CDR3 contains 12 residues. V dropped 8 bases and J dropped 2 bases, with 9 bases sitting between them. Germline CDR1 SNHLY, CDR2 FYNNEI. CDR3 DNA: TGTGCCAGCGAAGACAGAAACTATGGCTACACCTTC. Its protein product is CASEDRNYGYTF.

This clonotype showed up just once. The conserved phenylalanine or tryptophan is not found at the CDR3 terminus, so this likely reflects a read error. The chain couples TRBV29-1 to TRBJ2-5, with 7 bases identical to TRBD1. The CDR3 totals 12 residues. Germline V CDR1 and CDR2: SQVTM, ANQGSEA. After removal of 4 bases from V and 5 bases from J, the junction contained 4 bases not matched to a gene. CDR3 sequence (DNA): TGCAGCGTTGTAGGCAGGGGGGAGACCCAGTACTCA. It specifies CSVVGRGETQYS.

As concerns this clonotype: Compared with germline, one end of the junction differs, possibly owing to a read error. CDR3 region: CASSLDGQFSYEQYF. CDR3 nucleotides: TGTGCCAGTAGCCTCGACGGACAGTTCTCCTACGAGCAATACTTC. This chain connects TRBV11-1 to TRBJ2-7; a possible D gene is TRBD1 (6 bases). CDR1 and CDR2 (germline): SGHAT, FQDESV (reference sequence). The CDR3 loop spans 15 amino acids.

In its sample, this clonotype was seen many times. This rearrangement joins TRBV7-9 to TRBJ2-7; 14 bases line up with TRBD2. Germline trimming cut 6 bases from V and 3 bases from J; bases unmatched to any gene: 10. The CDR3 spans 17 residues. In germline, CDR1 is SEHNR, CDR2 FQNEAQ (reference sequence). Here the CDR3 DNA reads TGTGCCAGCAGTTCTGATCCCGGGACTAGCGGGAGCTACGAGCAGTACTTC. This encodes CASSSDPGTSGSYEQYF.

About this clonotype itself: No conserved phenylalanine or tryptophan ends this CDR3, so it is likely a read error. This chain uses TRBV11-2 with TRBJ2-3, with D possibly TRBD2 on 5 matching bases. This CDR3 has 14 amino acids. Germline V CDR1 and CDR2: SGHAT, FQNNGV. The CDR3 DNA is TGTGCAAGCAGCGCGGGCTCCCCGTCAGATACGCAGTATTTA. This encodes CASSAGSPSDTQYL.

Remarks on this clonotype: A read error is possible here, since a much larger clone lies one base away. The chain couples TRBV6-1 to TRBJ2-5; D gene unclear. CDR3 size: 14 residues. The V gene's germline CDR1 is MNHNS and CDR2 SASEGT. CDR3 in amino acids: CTSRSRFIQETQYF. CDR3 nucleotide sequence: TGTACCAGCAGATCGCGCTTTATTCAAGAGACCCAGTACTTC.

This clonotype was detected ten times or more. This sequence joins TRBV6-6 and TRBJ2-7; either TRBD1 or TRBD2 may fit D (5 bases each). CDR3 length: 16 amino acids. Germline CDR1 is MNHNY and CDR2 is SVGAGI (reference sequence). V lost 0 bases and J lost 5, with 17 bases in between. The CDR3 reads CASSYSYRDGRNEQYF. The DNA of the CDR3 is TGTGCCAGCAGTTACTCGTATCGGGACGGGCGGAACGAGCAGTACTTC.

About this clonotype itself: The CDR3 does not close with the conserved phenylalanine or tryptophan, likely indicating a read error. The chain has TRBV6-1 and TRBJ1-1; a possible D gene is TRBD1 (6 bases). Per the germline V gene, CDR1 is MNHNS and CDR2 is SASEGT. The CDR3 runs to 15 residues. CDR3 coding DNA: TGCGCCAGCGGGGGCCGGGGGACGGCGAACACTGAAGCTTTCCTT. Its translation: CASGGRGTANTEAFL.

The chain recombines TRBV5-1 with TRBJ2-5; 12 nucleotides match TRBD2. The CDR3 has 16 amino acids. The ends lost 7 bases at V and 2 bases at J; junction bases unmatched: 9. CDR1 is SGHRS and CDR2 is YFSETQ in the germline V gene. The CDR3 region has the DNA TGCGCCAGCGGCGATAGGACTAGCGGGGATCAAGAGACCCAGTACTTC. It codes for CASGDRTSGDQETQYF.

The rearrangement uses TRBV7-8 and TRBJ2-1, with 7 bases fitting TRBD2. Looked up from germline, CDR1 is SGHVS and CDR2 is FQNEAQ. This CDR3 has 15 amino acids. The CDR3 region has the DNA TGTGATAGCAGCCAAGCGGGAAGCTCCTACAATGAGCAGTTCTTC. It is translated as CDSSQAGSSYNEQFF.

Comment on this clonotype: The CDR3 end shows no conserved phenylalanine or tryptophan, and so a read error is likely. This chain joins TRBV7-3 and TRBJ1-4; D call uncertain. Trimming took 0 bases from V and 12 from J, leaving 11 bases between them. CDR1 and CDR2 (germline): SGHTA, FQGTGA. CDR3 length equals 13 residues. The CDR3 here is CASSLTENGELFS. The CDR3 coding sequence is TGTGCCAGCAGCTTAACCGAAAACGGAGAACTGTTTTCT.